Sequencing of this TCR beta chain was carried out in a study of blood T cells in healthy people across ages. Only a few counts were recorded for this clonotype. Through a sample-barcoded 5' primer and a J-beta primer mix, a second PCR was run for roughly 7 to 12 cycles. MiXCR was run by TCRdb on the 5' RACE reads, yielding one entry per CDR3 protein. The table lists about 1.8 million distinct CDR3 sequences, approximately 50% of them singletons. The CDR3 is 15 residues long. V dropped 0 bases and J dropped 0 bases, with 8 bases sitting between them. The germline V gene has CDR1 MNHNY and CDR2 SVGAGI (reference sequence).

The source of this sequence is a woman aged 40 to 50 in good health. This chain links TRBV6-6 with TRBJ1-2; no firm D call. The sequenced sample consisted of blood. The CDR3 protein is CASSYSRSANYGYTF. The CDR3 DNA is TGTGCCAGCAGTTACTCGAGGTCAGCTAACTATGGCTACACCTTC.